This TCR beta chain comes out of a study of CD4 T cells in relation to SARS-CoV-2 and coronaviruses. Study details: ViraFEST: approximately eleven-day antigen culture of PBMCs, then TCR beta CDR3 sequencing.

Regarding this clone: As yet, its antigen is unknown.

Measured with immunoSEQ multiplex PCR; TCRdb has only the in-frame clones, and not every one. The table records more than 25,000 clones, 73% of them present only once. Before the COVID-19 pandemic, during about 2011-2019, CD4+ T cells were taken from unexposed donors. CD4+ T cells were isolated from the cells after 10 days of culture. Half the medium was replaced with IL-2 medium on days 3 and 7. This CDR3 comprises 13 residues. Deletions cut 3 bases from V and 7 bases from J, with 10 bases between. Germline V CDR1 and CDR2: SNHLY, FYNNEI. The TCR originated in a human donor in good health. Sequences were obtained from CD4+ T cells from PBMCs, cultured in vitro. The chain combines TRBV2 with TRBJ1-5, with unresolved D. The CDR3 DNA reads as TGTGCCAGCAGTGATGTGTCGGGCCAGCCCCAGCATTTT. Protein: CASSDVSGQPQHF. Looking up the rest from reference TRBV2 and TRBJ1-5 gives the full variable domain: EPEVTQTPSHQVTQMGQEVILRCVPISNHLYFYWYRQILGQKVEFLVSFYNNEISEKSEIFDDQFSVERPDGSNFTLKIRSTKLEDSAMYFCASSDVSGQPQHFGDGTRLSIL.